This TCR beta chain originates from a study of blood T cell repertoires in COVID-19. The protocol was immunoSEQ multiplex PCR, while the TCRdb copy is restricted to in-frame clones and leaves out a portion. The sample has 50,000 or so clones; around 86% are singletons. Germline CDR1 SGHNT, CDR2 YYREEE (reference sequence). The CDR3 covers 16 residues. Trimming took off 4 bases at V and 2 bases at J, with 16 bases between the two ends. This clone was counted only a few times. This TCR was sampled from a man in his 60s with active COVID-19. Sequences were obtained from peripheral blood. The chain has TRBV5-4 and TRBJ1-3; weak D call: TRBD1 (6 bases). The CDR3 here is CASSPTSSGAGNTIYF. Here the CDR3 DNA reads TGTGCCAGCAGCCCGACGTCTTCAGGGGCTGGAAACACCATATATTTT.